The rows below give T cell receptor beta chains drawn from one sample of a study of T-cell reconstitution after alpha-beta-depleted transplantation in children. Using its own MiXCR run on the PCR reads, TCRdb lists one record per CDR3 protein. The sample comprises roughly 300,000 distinct CDR3 sequences, around 9.6% of which are singletons, and over 9.5% rests with the top ten. Sequences were derived from PBMCs from the stem cell graft donor, sampled from the stem cell graft. Receptor source: a human donor who donated a stem cell graft to a child with SCID. CDR3s include the opening cysteine and the closing phenylalanine or tryptophan. A D gene is named only where the DNA matches it firmly. The size of a clone is reported for some rows only, either as once, few or many, or as a class for expanded clones.

v_call: TRBV7-9; j_call: TRBJ1-4; d_call: .; clone_size: .; cdr3_nt: TGTGCCAGCAGCTTAGGATCCGCACTAACTAATGAAAAACTGTTTTTT; cdr3_aa: CASSLGSALTNEKLFF
v_call: TRBV3-1; j_call: TRBJ2-5; d_call: TRBD2; clone_size: many; cdr3_nt: TGTGCCAGCAGCCCAGGACTAGCAGCCCAAAAGGGAGAGACCCAGTACTTC; cdr3_aa: CASSPGLAAQKGETQYF
v_call: TRBV29-1; j_call: TRBJ2-5; d_call: TRBD2; clone_size: few; cdr3_nt: TGCAGCGTTGAGGACACTAGCGGGGGGAACCAAGAGACCCAGTACTTC; cdr3_aa: CSVEDTSGGNQETQYF
v_call: TRBV6-5; j_call: TRBJ2-4; d_call: .; clone_size: few; cdr3_nt: TGTGCCAGCAGTTACTCTAATCCCGGGGGCCGGAACATTCAGTACTTC; cdr3_aa: CASSYSNPGGRNIQYF
v_call: TRBV12-3/TRBV12-4; j_call: TRBJ2-5; d_call: .; clone_size: .; cdr3_nt: TGTGCCAGCAGTCTAATACAGGGATTTGAAGAGACCCAGTACTTC; cdr3_aa: CASSLIQGFEETQYF
v_call: TRBV12-3/TRBV12-4; j_call: TRBJ1-2; d_call: .; clone_size: .; cdr3_nt: TGTGCCAGCAGTTTAATTGGGTCTAACTATGGCTACACCTTC; cdr3_aa: CASSLIGSNYGYTF
v_call: TRBV27; j_call: TRBJ2-1; d_call: TRBD1; clone_size: .; cdr3_nt: TGTGCCAGCAGTTCCGGGACAGGGGCCTACAATGAGCAGTTCTTC; cdr3_aa: CASSSGTGAYNEQFF
v_call: TRBV12-3/TRBV12-4; j_call: TRBJ1-2; d_call: .; clone_size: .; cdr3_nt: TGTGCCAGCAGTGCCCCCGGGACACTATATGGCTACACCTTC; cdr3_aa: CASSAPGTLYGYTF
v_call: TRBV7-9; j_call: TRBJ2-2; d_call: .; clone_size: .; cdr3_nt: TGTGCCAGCAGCTTACAGATGGACACCGGGGAGCTGTTTTTT; cdr3_aa: CASSLQMDTGELFF
v_call: TRBV9; j_call: TRBJ1-2; d_call: TRBD1; clone_size: many; cdr3_nt: TGTGCCAGCAGCGTAGAACCCTCGACAGGGATATCCGGTGGCTACACCTTC; cdr3_aa: CASSVEPSTGISGGYTF
v_call: TRBV10-2; j_call: TRBJ2-2; d_call: .; clone_size: many; cdr3_nt: TGCGCCAGCAGTGAGTTCTTGGGCGGGGAGCTGTTTTTT; cdr3_aa: CASSEFLGGELFF
v_call: TRBV20-1; j_call: TRBJ1-1; d_call: .; clone_size: few; cdr3_nt: TGCAGTGCCCCCAGCGGGACGGCCGTCGAAGCTTTCTTT; cdr3_aa: CSAPSGTAVEAFF
v_call: TRBV12-3/TRBV12-4; j_call: TRBJ1-1; d_call: .; clone_size: many; cdr3_nt: TGTGCCAGCAGTTTTGTACGGGGCACTGAAGCTTTCTTT; cdr3_aa: CASSFVRGTEAFF
v_call: TRBV12-3/TRBV12-4; j_call: TRBJ1-1; d_call: .; clone_size: few; cdr3_nt: TGTGCCACCCACGTAGGAGTTCTGAACACTGAAGCTTTCTTT; cdr3_aa: CATHVGVLNTEAFF
v_call: TRBV2; j_call: TRBJ2-5; d_call: .; clone_size: few; cdr3_nt: TGTGCCAGCAGCAAAGGTCCTCCAAAGACCCAGTACTTC; cdr3_aa: CASSKGPPKTQYF
v_call: TRBV20-1; j_call: TRBJ2-7; d_call: .; clone_size: few; cdr3_nt: TGCAGTGCTCGAAGTTGGGACGGCTCCTACGAGCAGTACTTC; cdr3_aa: CSARSWDGSYEQYF
v_call: TRBV27; j_call: TRBJ2-1; d_call: .; clone_size: .; cdr3_nt: TGTGCCAGCAGTTTTCGGGCACTAGGCCATGAGCAGTTCTTC; cdr3_aa: CASSFRALGHEQFF
v_call: TRBV27; j_call: TRBJ1-4; d_call: .; clone_size: .; cdr3_nt: TGTGCCAGCAGCCCCTGGGGGGCTAATGAAAAACTGTTTTTT; cdr3_aa: CASSPWGANEKLFF
v_call: TRBV29-1; j_call: TRBJ2-3; d_call: .; clone_size: few; cdr3_nt: TGCAGCGTTGTAGGGGAGTGGGCGCAGTATTTT; cdr3_aa: CSVVGEWAQYF
v_call: TRBV9; j_call: TRBJ2-5; d_call: TRBD1; clone_size: .; cdr3_nt: TGTGCCAGCAGCCACGGACAGGGCCAAGAGACCCAGTACTTC; cdr3_aa: CASSHGQGQETQYF
v_call: TRBV10-3; j_call: TRBJ2-3; d_call: .; clone_size: few; cdr3_nt: TGTGCCATTAGAGCCGCGACGGACAGCACAGATACGCAGTATTTT; cdr3_aa: CAIRAATDSTDTQYF
v_call: TRBV14; j_call: TRBJ2-2; d_call: TRBD2; clone_size: many; cdr3_nt: TGTGCCAGCAGCCCCTCGGCGGGGGGGCTCGTGGAGCTGTTTTTT; cdr3_aa: CASSPSAGGLVELFF
v_call: TRBV9; j_call: TRBJ2-5; d_call: .; clone_size: many; cdr3_nt: TGTGCCAGCAGCGAGGCAGGGAGAGGGCAAGAGACCCAGTACTTC; cdr3_aa: CASSEAGRGQETQYF
v_call: TRBV7-8; j_call: TRBJ1-6; d_call: TRBD1; clone_size: many; cdr3_nt: TGTGCCAGCAGCCTACAGGGGGCGAATTCACCCCTCCACTTT; cdr3_aa: CASSLQGANSPLHF
v_call: TRBV3-1; j_call: TRBJ2-2; d_call: .; clone_size: many; cdr3_nt: TGTGCCAGCAGCCAAGATCCGAACACCGGGGAGCTGTTTTTT; cdr3_aa: CASSQDPNTGELFF